The rows below give T cell receptor beta chains drawn from one sample of a study of blood T cell repertoires in COVID-19. Sequencing was performed with immunoSEQ multiplex PCR; in TCRdb, only in-frame clones are kept and a portion is missing. The table shows fewer than 130,000 clones, with around 84% occurring only once. The sequencing input was peripheral blood. These receptors came from a human donor in a cohort sampled during active COVID-19. The CDR3 runs from the conserved cysteine through the conserved F or W. D genes are given only for firm matches. Size is omitted from some rows. Given values are once, few, many or a class for expanded clones.

j_call | clone_size | d_call | v_call | cdr3_nt | cdr3_aa
TRBJ2-3 | - | - | TRBV1 | TGCACCAGCAGCCCGATAGTTCCCACAGATACGCAGTATTTT | CTSSPIVPTDTQYF
TRBJ1-2 | - | - | TRBV2 | TGTGCCAGCAGTTGGATTGGGCAGGGTGTAGATGGCTACACCTTC | CASSWIGQGVDGYTF
TRBJ1-2 | - | - | TRBV2 | TGTGCCAGCAGTGCCGGACTTAACTATGGCTACACCTTC | CASSAGLNYGYTF
TRBJ2-5 | - | TRBD2 | TRBV2 | TGTGCCAGCAGTCGTATGACTAGCGTGGAGACCCAGTACTTC | CASSRMTSVETQYF
TRBJ2-3 | - | TRBD2 | TRBV5-1 | TGCGCCAGCAGCTTTCGGACTAGCGGGATTCTCACCCCCAGCACAGATACGCAGTATTTT | CASSFRTSGILTPSTDTQYF
TRBJ1-2 | - | - | TRBV27 | TGTGCCAGCAGTTTATCGACCGGGGGTGACTATGGCTACACCTTC | CASSLSTGGDYGYTF
TRBJ2-1 | - | TRBD2 | TRBV19 | TGTGCCAGTAGCCCGCCGGGGTTGGCTAGCGGGAGGGGTGAGCAGTTCTTC | CASSPPGLASGRGEQFF
TRBJ1-5 | once | TRBD1 | TRBV2 | TGTGCCAGCAGTGCGGGACAGGGTGATCAGCCCCAGCATTTT | CASSAGQGDQPQHF
TRBJ2-3 | - | TRBD1 | TRBV2 | TGTGCCAGCAGCGCGGACAGGGTCCCGGATACGCAGTATTTT | CASSADRVPDTQYF
TRBJ1-1 | - | - | TRBV21-1 | TGTGCCAGCAGCAACAGGGTAGTAACTGAAGCTTTCTTT | CASSNRVVTEAFF
TRBJ1-5 | - | - | TRBV12-3/TRBV12-4 | TGTGCCAGCAGTTTCTCAGGTCGTCAGCCCCAGCATTTT | CASSFSGRQPQHF
TRBJ2-1 | - | TRBD2 | TRBV29-1 | TGCAGCGTTGCTGGGCTAGCGGGAGTACCCTACAATGAGCAGTTCTTC | CSVAGLAGVPYNEQFF
TRBJ1-1 | - | - | TRBV28 | TGTGCCAGCAGGATAGCTTTGAACACTGAAGCTTTCTTT | CASRIALNTEAFF
TRBJ2-7 | - | - | TRBV30 | TGTGCCTGGACTGGGGGCGGCGGACTGTCCTACGAGCAGTACTTC | CAWTGGGGLSYEQYF
TRBJ2-1 | - | TRBD2 | TRBV6-6 | TGTGCCAGCACTAGCGGCCTATACAATGAGCAGTTCTTC | CASTSGLYNEQFF
TRBJ2-1 | - | - | TRBV6-2/TRBV6-3 | TGTGCCAGCAGTACACGACTAGGGATGTTCTTC | CASSTRLGMFF
TRBJ1-4 | - | - | TRBV25-1 | TGTGCCAGTCCGAATGAAAAACTGTTTTTT | CASPNEKLFF
TRBJ1-2 | - | TRBD1 | TRBV29-1 | TGCAGCGTTGAAACCGGGACAGGGGATATCGGCAACACCTTC | CSVETGTGDIGNTF
TRBJ1-5 | - | - | TRBV2 | TGTGCCAGCAGTGACAGACTTAGCAATCAGCCCCAGCATTTT | CASSDRLSNQPQHF
TRBJ2-5 | - | - | TRBV5-4 | TGTGCCAGCAGCATTCCGGCGGTAGACCAAGAGACCCAGTACTTC | CASSIPAVDQETQYF
TRBJ2-2 | - | TRBD2 | TRBV9 | TGTGCCAGCAGCGTAGGCGGGAGTGGGTACACCGGGGAGCTGTTTTTT | CASSVGGSGYTGELFF
TRBJ1-5 | - | - | TRBV28 | TGTGCCAGCAGTGCGAGGGGAGGCCAGCCCCAGCATTTT | CASSARGGQPQHF
TRBJ1-6 | few | - | TRBV3-1/TRBV3-2 | TGTGCCAGCAGCCCCGGCGGAGGATCACCCCTCCACTTT | CASSPGGGSPLHF
TRBJ1-2 | - | - | TRBV3-1/TRBV3-2 | TGTGCCAGCAGCTCCCGAGCGGATTACTATGGCTACACCTTC | CASSSRADYYGYTF
TRBJ2-3 | many | TRBD2 | TRBV6-5 | TGTGCCACCCTTAGCGGGAGCACAGATACGCAGTATTTT | CATLSGSTDTQYF
TRBJ1-2 | once | - | TRBV28 | TGTGCCAGCATTGATGGGAGACAAAATGGCTACACCTTC | CASIDGRQNGYTF
TRBJ2-7 | - | TRBD1 | TRBV25-1 | TGTGCCAGCAGTAGACAGGGGCTCGCCTACGAGCAGTACTTC | CASSRQGLAYEQYF